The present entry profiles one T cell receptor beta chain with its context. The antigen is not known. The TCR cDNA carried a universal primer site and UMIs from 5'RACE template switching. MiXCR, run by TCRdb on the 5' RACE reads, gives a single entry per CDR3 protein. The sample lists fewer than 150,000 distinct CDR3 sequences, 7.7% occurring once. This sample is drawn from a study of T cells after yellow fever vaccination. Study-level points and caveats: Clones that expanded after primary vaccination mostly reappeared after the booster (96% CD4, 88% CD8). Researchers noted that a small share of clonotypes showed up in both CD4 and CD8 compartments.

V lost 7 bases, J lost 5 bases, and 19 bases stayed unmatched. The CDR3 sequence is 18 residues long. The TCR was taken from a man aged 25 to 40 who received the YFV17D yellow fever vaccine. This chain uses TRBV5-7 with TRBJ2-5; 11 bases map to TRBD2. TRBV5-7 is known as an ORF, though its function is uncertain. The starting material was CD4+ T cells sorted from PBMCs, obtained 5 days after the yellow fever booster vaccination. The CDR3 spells CASGPGLLAGGPLETQYF. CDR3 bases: TGTGCCAGCGGCCCCGGGCTCTTAGCGGGAGGGCCTTTGGAGACCCAGTACTTC.